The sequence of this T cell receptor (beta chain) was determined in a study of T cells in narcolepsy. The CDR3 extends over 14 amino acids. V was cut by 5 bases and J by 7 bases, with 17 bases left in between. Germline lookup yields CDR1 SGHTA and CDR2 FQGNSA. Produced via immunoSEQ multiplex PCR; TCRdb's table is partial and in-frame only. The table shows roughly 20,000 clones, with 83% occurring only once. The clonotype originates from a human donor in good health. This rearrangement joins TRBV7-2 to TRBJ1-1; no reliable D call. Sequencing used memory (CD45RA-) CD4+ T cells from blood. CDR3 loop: CASSAFGRVGEAFF. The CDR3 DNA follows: TGTGCCAGCAGCGCATTCGGGCGGGTAGGTGAAGCTTTCTTT.